This record covers a single TCR beta chain. The data originate from a study of PD-L1 blockade in urothelial cancer. This table comes from immunoSEQ multiplex PCR, and its TCRdb copy is limited to in-frame clones, with some not included. Among some 110,000 clones listed, around 93% were seen once. Time point described: peripheral blood 6 weeks after treatment start. CDR1 is SGDLS, CDR2 YYNGEE, per germline. The CDR3 length is 15 residues. V lost 4 bases to trimming and J lost 1 base; unmatched junction nucleotides: 6. This receptor was taken from a man between 60 and 70 years old with urothelial cancer. The sequencing here drew on PBMCs, taken around atezolizumab (anti-PD-L1) treatment. The V gene is TRBV9, the J gene TRBJ2-3, with 7 bases that match TRBD1. The DNA of the CDR3 is TGTGCCAGCAGCCCTGCCCAGGGGGGCACAGATACGCAGTATTTT. Protein product: CASSPAQGGTDTQYF. Variable domain in full (rest from reference TRBV9 and TRBJ2-3): DSGVTQTPKHLITATGQRVTLRCSPRSGDLSVYWYQQSLDQGLQFLIQYYNGEERAKGNILERFSAQQFPDLHSELNLSSLELGDSALYFCASSPAQGGTDTQYFGPGTRLTVL.